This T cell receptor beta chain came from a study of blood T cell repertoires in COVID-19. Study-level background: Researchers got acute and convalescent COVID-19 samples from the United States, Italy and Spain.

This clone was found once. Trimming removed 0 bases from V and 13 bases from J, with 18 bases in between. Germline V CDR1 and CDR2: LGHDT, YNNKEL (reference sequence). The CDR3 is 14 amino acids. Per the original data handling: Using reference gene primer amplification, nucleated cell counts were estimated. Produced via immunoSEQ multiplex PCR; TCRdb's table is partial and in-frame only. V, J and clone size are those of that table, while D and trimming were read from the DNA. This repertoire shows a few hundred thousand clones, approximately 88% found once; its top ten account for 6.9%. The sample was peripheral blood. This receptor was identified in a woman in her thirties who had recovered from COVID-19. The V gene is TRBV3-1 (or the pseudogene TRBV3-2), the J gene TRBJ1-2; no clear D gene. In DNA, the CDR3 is TGTGCCAGCAGCCAAGATCCCGGAGGACTTCAGGTCACCTTC. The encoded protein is CASSQDPGGLQVTF.